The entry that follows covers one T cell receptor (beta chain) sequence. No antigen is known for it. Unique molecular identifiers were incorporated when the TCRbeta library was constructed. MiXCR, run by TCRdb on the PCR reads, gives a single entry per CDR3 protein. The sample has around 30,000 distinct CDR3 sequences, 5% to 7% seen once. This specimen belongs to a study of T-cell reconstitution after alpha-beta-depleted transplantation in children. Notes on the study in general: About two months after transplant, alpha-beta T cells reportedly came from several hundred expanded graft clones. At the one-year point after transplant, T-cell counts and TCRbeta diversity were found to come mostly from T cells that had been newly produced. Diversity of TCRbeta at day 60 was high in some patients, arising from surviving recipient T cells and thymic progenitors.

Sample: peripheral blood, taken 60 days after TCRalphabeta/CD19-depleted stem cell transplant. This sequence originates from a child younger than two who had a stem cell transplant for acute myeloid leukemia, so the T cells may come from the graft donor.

CDR3 nucleotides: TGCAGCGTCCGGGACGGATACACCGGGGAGCTGTTTTTT. Amino acids: CSVRDGYTGELFF. The rearrangement links TRBV29-1 to TRBJ2-2; either TRBD1 or TRBD2 may fit D (5 bases each). Germline V gene sequence: CDR1 SQVTM, CDR2 ANQGSEA. V shed 6 bases and J shed 3 bases, with 11 bases lying between them. The length of the CDR3 is 13 residues.